This TCR beta chain was captured by sequencing in a study of regulatory T cells in long-lasting Graves disease. Stated time point: newly diagnosed GD, antithyroid drugs for less than 3 months. The TCR library was made from RNA extracted from PBMCs. Construction of TCR beta libraries relied on iRepertoire HTBI primers and on Arm-PCR targeting CDR3 regions. Using its own MiXCR run on the multiplex PCR reads, TCRdb lists one record per CDR3 protein. Among some 500,000 distinct CDR3 sequences listed, roughly 13% were seen once. Points from the study as a whole: Less diverse TCR repertoires were seen in persistent Graves' patients than in newly diagnosed ones.

The sample holds many counts of this clonotype. Its target is not known. CDR1 LNHDA and CDR2 SQIVND come from the germline V gene (reference sequence). This CDR3 is built from 18 residues. V shed 2 bases, J shed 6 bases, and the junction held 11 bases outside the gene matches. The same sample was also used in a study of T cells in Graves' hyperthyroidism and ophthalmopathy. That report adds: Peripheral blood also featured most of the thyroid clonotypes expanded above 0.001. In simple terms, a model built on 13 V-J features told ophthalmopathy apart from stable hyperthyroidism.

This clonotype was obtained from a young man with Graves disease. V is TRBV19 and J is TRBJ2-1; 12 bases match TRBD2. Material: peripheral blood mononuclear cells (PBMCs), obtained at new diagnosis, from a patient treated with antithyroid drugs. CDR3 coding DNA: TGTGCCAGTAGTATAACCCGCCGACTAGCGGGAGAGCCCAATGAGCAGTTCTTC. Translated, it gives CASSITRRLAGEPNEQFF.